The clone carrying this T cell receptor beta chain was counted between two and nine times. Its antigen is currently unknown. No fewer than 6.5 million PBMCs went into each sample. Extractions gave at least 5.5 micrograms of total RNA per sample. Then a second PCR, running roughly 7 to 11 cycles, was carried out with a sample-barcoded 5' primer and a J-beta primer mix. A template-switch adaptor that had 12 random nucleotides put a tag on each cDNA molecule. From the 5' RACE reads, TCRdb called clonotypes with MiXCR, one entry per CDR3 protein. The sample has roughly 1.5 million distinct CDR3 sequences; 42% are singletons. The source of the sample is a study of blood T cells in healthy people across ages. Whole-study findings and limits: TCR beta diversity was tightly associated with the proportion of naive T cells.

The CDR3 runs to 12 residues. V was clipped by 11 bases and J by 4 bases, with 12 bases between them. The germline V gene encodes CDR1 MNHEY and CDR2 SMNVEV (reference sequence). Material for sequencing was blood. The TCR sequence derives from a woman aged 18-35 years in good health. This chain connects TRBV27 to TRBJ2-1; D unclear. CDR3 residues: CACADNYNEQFF. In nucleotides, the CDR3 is TGTGCCTGTGCAGATAATTACAATGAGCAGTTCTTC.